Sequencing of this T cell receptor (beta chain) was carried out in a study of T cell clonality in common variable immunodeficiency. The V and J ends lost 6 bases and 3 bases respectively, with 26 bases between them. This CDR3 region has 18 residues. Study-level findings and limits: Common variable immunodeficiency TCR beta sequences reportedly had fewer deletions and N-nucleotide insertions. Fewer TCRbeta clones were shared among CVID subjects than controls.

This clone was detected ten times or more. What it binds is unknown. The CDR3 goes on 3 residues after the read ends, and that part is filled in from the germline J gene. Some clones are missing from TCRdb's copy, which holds only in-frame ones; the method was immunoSEQ multiplex PCR. This sample has 40,000 to 55,000 clones, each found more than once. The sample was peripheral blood mononuclear cells. The source of this sequence is a person aged 18-70 years in good health. The chain has TRBV12-3 or TRBV12-4 and TRBJ1-1, with D possibly TRBD1 on 5 matching bases. The sequenced part of the CDR3 DNA is TGTGCCAGCAGCCCTTTAAGGTGGGGGGTGTCCCTCGACACTGAA. Its translation: CASSPLRWGVSLDTE. The CDR3 in full is CASSPLRWGVSLDTEAFF.